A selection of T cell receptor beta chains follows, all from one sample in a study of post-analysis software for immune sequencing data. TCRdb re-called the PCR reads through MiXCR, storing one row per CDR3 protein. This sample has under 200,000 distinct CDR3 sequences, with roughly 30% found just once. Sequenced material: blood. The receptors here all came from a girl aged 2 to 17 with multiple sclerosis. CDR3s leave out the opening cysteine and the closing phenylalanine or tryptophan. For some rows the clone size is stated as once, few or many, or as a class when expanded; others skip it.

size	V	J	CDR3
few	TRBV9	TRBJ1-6	ASSVSLAPGNSPLH
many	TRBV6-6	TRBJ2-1	ASSTGGRVTYNEQF
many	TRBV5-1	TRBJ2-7	ASRLAGGPSYEQY
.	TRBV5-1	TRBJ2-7	ASSLVGNLDRVQSEQY
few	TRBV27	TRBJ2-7	ASRYGASSYEQY
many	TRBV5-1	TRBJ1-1	ASSLASENTEAF
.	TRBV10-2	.	ASSEVRISYNEQY
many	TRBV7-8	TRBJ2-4	ASSFGGGGKNIQY
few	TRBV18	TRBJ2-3	ASSEGQGGEDTQY
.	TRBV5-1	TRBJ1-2	ASSSTSKDRGRVFGYT
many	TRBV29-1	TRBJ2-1	SVEGDSSYNEQF
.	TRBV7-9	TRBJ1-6	ASSTGQGPSSYNSPLH
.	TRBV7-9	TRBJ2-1	ASSLVSYNERF
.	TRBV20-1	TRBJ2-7	SARGQGYEQY
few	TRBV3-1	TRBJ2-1	ASSPRRHRAGEQF
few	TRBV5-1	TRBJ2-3	ASSSGTEADTQY
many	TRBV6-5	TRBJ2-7	ATRWDPSTYEQY
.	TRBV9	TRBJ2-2	ASSPILVGELF
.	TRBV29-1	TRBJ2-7	SVDGGGGHEQY
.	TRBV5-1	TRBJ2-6	ASSLLGAGANVLT
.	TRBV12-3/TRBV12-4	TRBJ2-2	ASSLGGYNTGELF
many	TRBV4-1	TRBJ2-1	ASSQGARTEQF
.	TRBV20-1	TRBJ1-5	SASSARGRHQPQH
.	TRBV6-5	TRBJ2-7	ASSYPGTLITYEQY
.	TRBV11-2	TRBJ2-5	ASSPGVWETQY
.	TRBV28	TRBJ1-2	ASSSVGGPSYGYT
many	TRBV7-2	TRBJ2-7	ASSPWSPSYEQY
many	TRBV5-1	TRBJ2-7	ASSLAPGADYEQY
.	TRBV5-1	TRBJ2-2	ASSLAEAGELF
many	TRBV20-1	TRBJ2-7	SARDLEGGQPYEQY
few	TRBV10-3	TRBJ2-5	AISGSATQTQY
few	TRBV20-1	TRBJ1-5	SAMHSNQPQH
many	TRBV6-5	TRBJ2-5	ASTRDRGREAQY
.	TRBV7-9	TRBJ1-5	ASRHNGGRGFYQPQH
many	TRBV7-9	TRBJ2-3	ASSLAVSTDTQY
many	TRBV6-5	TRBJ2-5	ASSYNGRRETQY
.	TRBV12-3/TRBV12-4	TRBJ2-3	ASSLRGSRADMEY
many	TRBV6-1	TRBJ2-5	ASIPRGTQETQY
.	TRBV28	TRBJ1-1	ASSFRRGDTEAF
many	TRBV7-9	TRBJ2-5	ASSLIRPGAGEQY
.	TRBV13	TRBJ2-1	ASSFAYEQF
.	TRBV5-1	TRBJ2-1	ASSDPGQGPNEQV
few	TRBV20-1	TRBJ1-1	SAWSGSSMNTEAF
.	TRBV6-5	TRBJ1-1	ASSRGHPTNTEAF
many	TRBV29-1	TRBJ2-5	SAAVQETQY
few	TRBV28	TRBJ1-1	ASRPLTGTGTEAF
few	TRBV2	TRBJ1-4	ASSRGFEKLF
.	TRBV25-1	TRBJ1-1	ASRRQGTNTEAF
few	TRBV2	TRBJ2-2	ASNGGRDTGELF
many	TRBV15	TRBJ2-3	ATSREAGGTDTQY
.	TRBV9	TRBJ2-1	ASSVVVSGSGEQF
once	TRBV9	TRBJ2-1	ASSADTRFYNEQF
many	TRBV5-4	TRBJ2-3	ASSALAGLSDTQY
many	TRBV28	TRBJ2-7	ASTLGQSYEQY
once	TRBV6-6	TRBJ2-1	ASSYPDGVREQF